Detailed here is one T cell receptor (beta chain). Sequencing used immunoSEQ multiplex PCR; TCRdb keeps in-frame clones, though not all of them. The table records about 120,000 clones, 85% to 95% of them present only once. The sample comes from a study of T cell changes during pregnancy in multiple sclerosis. The CDR3 runs 16 residues. The sequence was obtained from a female donor with multiple sclerosis, enrolled in a pregnancy study. Sequencing used peripheral blood, obtained before pregnancy. The V and J genes are TRBV1 and TRBJ2-7; the table's D gene call, TRBD2, was not cross checked with the DNA. TRBV1 constitutes a pseudogene. CDR3 amino acids: CTSSRGVKREGGEQYF. The CDR3 DNA reads TGCACCAGCAGCCGGGGGGTGAAGCGGGAGGGTGGCGAGCAGTACTTC.